Below, 14 T cell receptor beta chains from the same sample are listed, as sequenced in a study of beta chain features in type 1 diabetes. Of the isolated RNA, all was reverse transcribed, and so the sequenced material was expressed TCRB transcripts. Assay used: immunoSEQ multiplex PCR; TCRdb lists only in-frame clones, some missing. The sample consists of 200,000 to 250,000 clones, roughly 9.6% of them appearing once. The sequencing input was naive CD4+ T cells from blood. The source is a woman younger than 30 in good health.

This clone has just a few counts. V gene TRBV19 combines with J gene TRBJ2-5; 9 bases line up with TRBD1. Trimming at V came to 9 bases and at J to 2 bases, leaving 7 bases not matched to a gene. The CDR3 runs to 14 residues. CDR1 LNHDA and CDR2 SQIVND come from the germline V gene (reference sequence). The CDR3 coding sequence is TGTGCCAGCCAACCGGGACAGGGACAAGAGACCCAGTACTTC. Its translation: CASQPGQGQETQYF.

There are a few counts of this clone. This sequence joins TRBV5-4 and TRBJ2-4; possible D gene TRBD2, 5 bases. The ends were cut back, 4 bases at V and 0 bases at J, with 14 bases in the middle. The CDR3 totals 16 residues. Germline-derived CDR1 and CDR2 are SGHNT and YYREEE (reference sequence). CDR3 in amino acids: CASSVTVGEAKNIQYF. CDR3 DNA: TGTGCCAGCAGCGTTACAGTGGGAGAAGCCAAAAACATTCAGTACTTC.

This sequence joins TRBV15 and TRBJ2-3; TRBD1 aligns across 8 bases. CDR1 LNHNV and CDR2 YYDKDF come from the germline V gene (reference sequence). The length of the CDR3 is 18 residues. Unmatched junction bases numbered 17, after V lost 0 bases and J lost 9 bases. In DNA, the CDR3 is TGTGCCACCAGCAGAGACTTTGGGGCGGGACAGGTAATGGTAACGCAGTATTTT. This encodes CATSRDFGAGQVMVTQYF. Full variable domain (outside the CDR3, taken from reference TRBV15 and TRBJ2-3): DAMVIQNPRYQVTQFGKPVTLSCSQTLNHNVMYWYQQKSSQAPKLLFHYYDKDFNNEADTPDNFQSRRPNTSFCFLDIRSPGLGDTAMYLCATSRDFGAGQVMVTQYFGPGTRLTVL.

This clone was counted a few times. The rearrangement joins TRBV30 to TRBJ1-4; no definite D call. The CDR3 covers 14 residues. CDR1 GTSNPN and CDR2 SVGIG come from the germline V gene (reference sequence). V was cut by 2 bases and J by 2 bases, with 9 bases left in between. CDR3 in DNA: TGTGCCTGGAGTTCTGCAGTTACTAATGAAAAACTGTTTTTT. Translating it yields CAWSSAVTNEKLFF.

The chain recombines TRBV4-1 with TRBJ1-1; 9 bases are shared with TRBD1. Germline CDR1 and CDR2: MGHRA and YSYEKL. With 0 bases clipped from V and 3 bases from J, the junction kept 5 bases outside the gene matches. This CDR3 has 16 amino acids. As DNA, the CDR3 is TGCGCCAGCAGCCAAGAGAAAGGACAGGGGTACACTGAAGCTTTCTTT. Translation: CASSQEKGQGYTEAFF.

This clone came up a few times. The chain employs TRBV29-1 and TRBJ2-3; maybe TRBD2 (5 bases). Germline values: CDR1 SQVTM, CDR2 ANQGSEA. Trimming pared 4 bases from V and 0 bases from J, leaving 11 bases between. This CDR3 is 14 amino acids long. The CDR3 sequence is CSVVGRLSTDTQYF. CDR3 bases: TGCAGCGTTGTTGGCAGACTAAGCACAGATACGCAGTATTTT.

The V and J genes are TRBV19 and TRBJ1-2; tentative D call: TRBD1 (5 bases). The germline V gene encodes CDR1 LNHDA and CDR2 SQIVND (reference sequence). CDR3 size: 16 residues. V was trimmed by 4 bases and J by 0 bases, leaving 15 bases between them. The CDR3 DNA reads as TGTGCCAGTAGTACCTCTACGGGGGAATCTAACTATGGCTACACCTTC. Its protein is CASSTSTGESNYGYTF. Combining the CDR3 with reference TRBV19 and TRBJ1-2 gives the whole variable domain DGGITQSPKYLFRKEGQNVTLSCEQNLNHDAMYWYRQDPGQGLRLIYYSQIVNDFQKGDIAEGYSVSREKKESFPLTVTSAQKNPTAFYLCASSTSTGESNYGYTFGSGTRLTVV.

The rearrangement joins TRBV2 to TRBJ1-1; D remains unclear. Germline lookup yields CDR1 SNHLY and CDR2 FYNNEI. This CDR3 spans 15 amino acids. The V gene lost 0 bases and the J gene lost 3 bases, with 11 bases spanning the gap. CDR3 amino acids: CASSEATDTYTEAFF. The CDR3 nucleotides read TGTGCCAGCAGTGAAGCTACTGACACCTACACTGAAGCTTTCTTT.

In its sample, this clone was seen a few times. The chain has TRBV6-6 and TRBJ1-1; D not resolved. Germline V gene data show CDR1 as MNHNY and CDR2 as SVGAGI (reference sequence). The CDR3 consists of 14 residues. Trimming removed 2 bases from V and 1 base from J, with 8 bases in between. DNA for the CDR3: TGTGCCAGCAGTTACGGAGAAGGGAACACTGAAGCTTTCTTT. Protein sequence: CASSYGEGNTEAFF.

This rearrangement joins TRBV6-5 to TRBJ2-7, with 8 nucleotides matching TRBD2. This CDR3 contains 15 residues. Trimming removed 6 bases from V and 9 bases from J; junction bases left unmatched: 16. Looked up from germline, CDR1 is MNHEY and CDR2 is SVGAGI. CDR3 protein: CASSPSGSFFTGQYF. The CDR3 nucleotides are TGTGCCAGCAGCCCCAGCGGGAGCTTTTTCACGGGGCAGTACTTC.

The table lists this clone with a few counts. In DNA form, the CDR3 reads TGCGCCAGCAGCTTCCGGACATATAGCAATCAGCCCCAGCATTTT. Translated, it gives CASSFRTYSNQPQHF. The chain combines TRBV5-1 with TRBJ1-5; maybe TRBD1 (5 bases). This CDR3 comprises 15 residues. V lost 2 bases and J lost 0, with 9 bases in between. The germline V gene encodes CDR1 SGHRS and CDR2 YFSETQ.

The rearrangement joins TRBV5-1 to TRBJ2-3; 10 bases fit TRBD2. The V gene end was trimmed by 1 base and the J gene end by 2 bases; junction bases not matched to a gene: 1. The CDR3 sequence is 15 residues long. Germline-derived CDR1 and CDR2 are SGHRS and YFSETQ. CDR3 residues: CASSLLAGVTDTQYF. The CDR3 nucleotides are TGCGCCAGCAGCTTGCTAGCGGGAGTCACAGATACGCAGTATTTT. The full variable domain, completed using reference TRBV5-1 and TRBJ2-3, is KAGVTQTPRYLIKTRGQQVTLSCSPISGHRSVSWYQQTPGQGLQFLFEYFSETQRNKGNFPGRFSGRQFSNSRSEMNVSTLELGDSALYLCASSLLAGVTDTQYFGPGTRLTVL.

CDR3 nucleotides: TGCGCCAGCAGCTTCACCGGGACACCGAACACTGAAGCTTTCTTT. Its protein product is CASSFTGTPNTEAFF. The rearrangement uses TRBV5-1 and TRBJ1-1, with D possibly TRBD1 on 6 matching bases. Deletions cut 2 bases from V and 1 base from J, with 12 bases between. This CDR3 is built from 15 residues. CDR1 and CDR2 (germline): SGHRS, YFSETQ.

This clone turned up a few times. The chain has TRBV7-2 and TRBJ2-7; 7 bases fit TRBD2. CDR1 is SGHTA and CDR2 is FQGNSA in the germline V gene. This CDR3 region has 17 residues. The ends lost 6 bases at V and 3 bases at J; junction bases unmatched: 17. DNA of the CDR3: TGTGCCAGCAGTCGGACTAGTGACGGTCTGGGGAACTACGAGCAGTACTTC. The encoded protein is CASSRTSDGLGNYEQYF.